One and the same sample provided the 22 T cell receptor beta chains below, sequenced in a study of circulating tumor DNA in untreated peripheral T-cell lymphoma. The repertoire was sequenced with immunoSEQ multiplex PCR; TCRdb's copy has only in-frame clones and lacks some. The sample comprises 5,500 to 7,500 clones, 62% of which are singletons, and 55% rests with the top ten. Sequenced sample: tumor tissue. The receptors shown here come from a human donor with peripheral T-cell lymphoma.

The chain has TRBV30 and TRBJ2-7; TRBD1 might be the D (5 bases). V lost 8 bases and J lost 1, with 15 bases in between. Germline CDR1 reads GTSNPN; CDR2 reads SVGIG (reference sequence). The CDR3 length is 13 residues. In DNA form, the CDR3 reads TGTGCCACCTGGAGATACAGGTCCTACGAGCAGTACTTC. Its translation: CATWRYRSYEQYF. Full variable domain (missing parts from reference TRBV30 and TRBJ2-7): SQTIHQWPATLVQPVGSPLSLECTVEGTSNPNLYWYRQAAGRGLQLLFYSVGIGQISSEVPQNLSASRPQDRQFILSSKKLLLSDSGFYLCATWRYRSYEQYFGPGTRLTVT.

This sequence joins TRBV11-3 and TRBJ2-7, with D possibly being TRBD1 (6 bases). Trimming removed 5 bases at V and 3 bases at J, with 17 bases between. Germline V gene lookup returns CDR1 SGHNT and CDR2 YENEEA. CDR3 length equals 15 residues. The CDR3 region is CASSEQGTLLYEQYF. CDR3 sequence (DNA): TGTGCCAGCAGCGAACAGGGAACCCTCCTCTACGAGCAGTACTTC.

This rearrangement joins TRBV18 to TRBJ1-1; possible D gene TRBD1, 5 bases. This CDR3 comprises 14 residues. The germline CDR1 and CDR2 sequences are KGHSH and LQKENI. The V end was cut by 4 bases, the J end by 1 base, with 10 bases between. CDR3 sequence reads: CASSLTTGNTEAFF. CDR3 DNA: TGTGCCAGCTCACTAACTACAGGGAACACTGAAGCTTTCTTT.

The V and J genes are TRBV10-3 and TRBJ2-1, with D perhaps matching TRBD1 (6 bases). The CDR3 runs to 17 residues. V was trimmed by 0 bases and J by 4 bases, leaving 16 bases between them. Germline CDR1 and CDR2: ENHRY and SYGVKD. The CDR3 DNA follows: TGTGCCATCAGTGAGTCGGGAACAGGGAAGGCTTACAATGAGCAGTTCTTC. It specifies CAISESGTGKAYNEQFF.

The chain recombines TRBV28 with TRBJ1-2, with D maybe TRBD1 (6 bases). Trimming cost V 3 bases and J 12 bases, with 20 bases left between them. The germline V gene has CDR1 MDHEN and CDR2 SYDVKM. CDR3 size: 14 residues. CDR3 protein: CASSFGGTTAWNTF. CDR3 DNA: TGTGCCAGCAGTTTCGGGGGCACAACCGCATGGAACACCTTC.

The chain has TRBV14 and TRBJ1-3, with TRBD1 as a possible D gene (6 bases). Germline assignment: CDR1 SGHDN and CDR2 FVKESK. This CDR3 contains 17 residues. V was clipped by 4 bases and J by 0 bases, with 16 bases between them. CDR3 in amino acids: CASSPSRGLGSGNTIYF. Here the CDR3 DNA reads TGTGCCAGCAGCCCTTCCAGGGGCTTGGGCTCTGGAAACACCATATATTTT.

The chain uses TRBV6-7 and TRBJ2-1; D ambiguous. TRBV6-7 is placed among ORFs of uncertain function. The V end was cut by 5 bases, the J end by 11 bases, with 16 bases between. The length of the CDR3 is 13 residues. CDR3 amino acids: CASSEVWADKQFF. CDR3 coding DNA: TGTGCCAGCAGTGAAGTATGGGCCGACAAGCAGTTCTTC.

The rearrangement links TRBV14 to TRBJ2-1; 9 bases map to TRBD2. CDR1 is SGHDN and CDR2 is FVKESK in the germline V gene. The CDR3 runs to 13 residues. V gave up 3 bases and J gave up 15 bases; unmatched junction bases: 9. The CDR3 region is CASSQAIAGVLFF. In DNA, the CDR3 is TGTGCCAGCAGCCAGGCAATAGCGGGGGTTTTGTTCTTC.

With respect to this clone: One junction end does not reproduce the germline sequence, and a read error may be involved. The chain joins TRBV6-8 to TRBJ2-1; D unresolved. In germline, CDR1 is MNHGY, CDR2 SAAAGT. The CDR3 extends over 13 amino acids. Here the CDR3 reads CAISWYSYNEQFF. In DNA form, the CDR3 reads TGTGCCATCAGTTGGTACTCCTACAATGAGCAGTTCTTC.

This clone has a handful of counts. The rearrangement links TRBV19 to TRBJ2-4; no reliable D call. Germline V lookup: CDR1 LNHDA, CDR2 SQIVND (reference sequence). This CDR3 contains 14 residues. Between the trimmed V and J ends, which lost 4 bases and 0 bases, there was a span of 7 bases. The CDR3 region has the DNA TGTGCCAGTAGTAAGCCGGGAGCCAAAAACATTCAGTACTTC. As protein: CASSKPGAKNIQYF.

The chain employs TRBV29-1 and TRBJ2-7; 8 bases are shared with TRBD1. The trim removed 6 bases at V and 0 bases at J, leaving 4 bases unmatched. Germline values: CDR1 SQVTM, CDR2 ANQGSEA. The CDR3 spans 13 residues. This CDR3 is CSVLTGASYEQYF. The CDR3, as DNA: TGCAGCGTCCTGACAGGGGCCTCCTACGAGCAGTACTTC.

This chain joins TRBV9 and TRBJ1-1, with 10 bases aligning to TRBD1. CDR1 is SGDLS, CDR2 YYNGEE, per germline. V lost 4 bases to trimming and J lost 0 bases; unmatched junction nucleotides: 6. This CDR3 is 16 amino acids long. As DNA, the CDR3 is TGTGCCAGCAGCTCACGACAGGGGGCCTTGAACACTGAAGCTTTCTTT. Its protein product is CASSSRQGALNTEAFF.

This chain joins TRBV19 and TRBJ2-3; perhaps TRBD1 as D (6 bases). Between the trimmed V and J ends, which lost 8 bases and 4 bases, there was a span of 19 bases. This CDR3 is built from 15 residues. CDR1 is LNHDA and CDR2 is SQIVND in the germline V gene (reference sequence). This CDR3 is CASGAGTRGSDTQYF. CDR3 bases: TGTGCCAGTGGGGCCGGGACCAGGGGATCAGATACGCAGTATTTT. Combining the CDR3 with reference TRBV19 and TRBJ2-3 gives the whole variable domain DGGITQSPKYLFRKEGQNVTLSCEQNLNHDAMYWYRQDPGQGLRLIYYSQIVNDFQKGDIAEGYSVSREKKESFPLTVTSAQKNPTAFYLCASGAGTRGSDTQYFGPGTRLTVL.

The chain combines TRBV30 with TRBJ1-1; 8 bases are shared with TRBD1. The CDR3 contains 14 residues. Germline trimming cut 2 bases from V and 1 base from J; bases unmatched to any gene: 3. Germline V gene lookup returns CDR1 GTSNPN and CDR2 SVGIG (reference sequence). CDR3 in amino acids: CAWSFGQGNTEAFF. CDR3 nucleotide sequence: TGTGCCTGGAGTTTCGGACAGGGGAACACTGAAGCTTTCTTT.

CDR3 in DNA: TGTGCCAGCAGTTACGCACCATCGGAGACAGATACGCAGTATTTT. It encodes CASSYAPSETDTQYF. V and J are TRBV7-7 and TRBJ2-3; D not certain. The CDR3 extends over 15 amino acids. CDR1 and CDR2 from the germline V gene are SSHAT and FNYEAQ (reference sequence). The germline V and J ends were trimmed by 6 bases and 3 bases, with 16 bases remaining between them.

The chain recombines TRBV11-3 with TRBJ1-3; D is uncertain. Trimming left V 5 bases short and J 8 bases short, with 16 bases between. CDR3 length: 14 amino acids. In germline, CDR1 is SGHNT, CDR2 YENEEA. CDR3 loop: CASSTQASRDTIYF. The CDR3 region has the DNA TGTGCCAGCAGCACCCAGGCCTCAAGAGACACCATATATTTT.

The chain combines TRBV11-1 with TRBJ2-1; D possibly matches TRBD1 or TRBD2 (5 bases each). V lost 1 base and J 1 base, leaving 8 bases between the germline ends. The germline V gene encodes CDR1 SGHAT and CDR2 FQDESV (reference sequence). This CDR3 comprises 15 residues. CDR3 sequence reads: CASSLEGPSYNEQFF. CDR3 coding DNA: TGTGCCAGCAGCTTAGAGGGACCGTCCTACAATGAGCAGTTCTTC.

In its sample, this clone was seen once. The gene calls are TRBV7-4 and TRBJ2-5; D is perhaps TRBD2 (6 bases). Germline CDR1 is SGHVT and CDR2 is SQSDAQ. V lost 4 bases, J lost 5 bases, and 11 bases lay in between. The CDR3 is 13 residues long. CDR3 in DNA: TGTGCCAGCAGCTCGGCTGGGGGGGAGACCCAGTACTTC. It yields the protein CASSSAGGETQYF.

V and J are TRBV10-2 and TRBJ2-3; TRBD2 might be the D (6 bases). There are 15 residues in the CDR3. V gave up 3 bases and J gave up 2 bases, with 12 bases separating them. The germline CDR1 and CDR2 sequences are WSHSY and SAAADI. DNA for the CDR3: TGCGCCAGCAGTGACAGGCGGGGAGCCACAGATACGCAGTATTTT. This sequence encodes CASSDRRGATDTQYF.

The CDR3 reads CASSVTTGELFF. CDR3 DNA: TGTGCCAGCAGCGTCACGACCGGGGAGCTGTTTTTT. The V gene is TRBV6-8, the J gene TRBJ2-2; no reliable D call. From germline, CDR1 is MNHGY and CDR2 SAAAGT. The V end was cut by 6 bases, the J end by 5 bases, with 7 bases between. The length of the CDR3 is 12 residues.

The chain recombines TRBV30 with TRBJ2-5, with TRBD2 as a possible D gene (6 bases). The length of the CDR3 is 13 residues. The germline V gene has CDR1 GTSNPN and CDR2 SVGIG (reference sequence). Trimming took 3 bases from V and 1 from J, leaving 9 bases between them. CDR3: CAWSRGFQETQYF. The CDR3 bases are TGTGCCTGGAGCCGGGGGTTCCAAGAGACCCAGTACTTC.

This clone turned up a few times. The rearrangement links TRBV16 to TRBJ1-5; possibly TRBD1 for D (5 bases). The germline V gene encodes CDR1 KGHSY and CDR2 FQNENV. V lost 1 base, J lost 6 bases, and 13 bases lay in between. The CDR3 has 15 amino acids. CDR3 protein: CASSQLRGGSQPQHF. The CDR3, as DNA: TGTGCCAGCAGCCAATTAAGGGGAGGCAGTCAGCCCCAGCATTTT.